The clone carrying this TCR beta chain came up a few times. The antigen remains unidentified. The read gets to within 3 residues of the CDR3 end, and the germline J gene fills in the rest. Caucasian heritage predominated among both patients and controls. The sample comes from a study of T cell clonality in common variable immunodeficiency. Profiling relied on immunoSEQ multiplex PCR, and the TCRdb table lists in-frame clones only, not all of them. The table lists more than 13,000 clones, with no singletons. Per germline, CDR1 SEHNR and CDR2 FQNEAQ (reference sequence). The length of the CDR3 is 14 residues. Trimming pared 5 bases from V and 2 bases from J, leaving 11 bases between. Study findings and constraints: CVID subjects shared fewer TCRbeta clones than healthy controls did. Reportedly, TCR beta sequences from common variable immunodeficiency showed fewer deletions and N-nucleotide insertions.

Sequenced sample: peripheral blood mononuclear cells. This rearrangement joins TRBV7-9 to TRBJ2-3, with a tentative D call TRBD1 (6 bases). The receptor was derived from a human donor with common variable immunodeficiency. CDR3 residues: CASSPGQNTDTQYF. The covered CDR3 bases are TGTGCCAGCAGCCCAGGACAGAACACAGATACG.